The next 13 T cell receptor beta chains were all read from a single sample in a study of response to subunit inactivated influenza vaccine. TCRdb re-analysed the RT-PCR reads in MiXCR, keeping a single row per CDR3 protein. The data contain hundreds of thousands of distinct CDR3 sequences, under 20% of them singletons. Sequenced here: PBMCs from blood, sampled roughly 5 days after vaccination. These receptors were collected from a man aged 45-65 years who received an inactivated influenza vaccine.

Many counts were recorded for this clonotype. J is TRBJ2-5 and V is TRBV7-9; D perhaps matches TRBD1 (5 bases). Trimming stripped 1 base from V and 5 bases from J, with 8 bases between. The CDR3 consists of 13 residues. CDR1 SEHNR and CDR2 FQNEAQ come from the germline V gene (reference sequence). The CDR3 DNA sequence: TGTGCCAGCAGCTTAGGGGGCCTGGAGACCCAGTACTTC. This gives the protein CASSLGGLETQYF.

The chain carries TRBV3-1 and TRBJ2-1; 7 bases are a match to TRBD2. V shed 1 base, J shed 10 bases, and the junction held 1 base outside the gene matches. CDR1 is LGHDT and CDR2 is YNNKEL in the germline V gene (reference sequence). The CDR3 length is 12 residues. The CDR3 DNA sequence: TGTGCCAGCAGCCAAGCACTAGCGGAGCAGTTCTTC. This sequence encodes CASSQALAEQFF.

The J gene is TRBJ2-7, the V gene TRBV6-2 or TRBV6-3; D is perhaps TRBD1 (5 bases). The CDR3 contains 16 residues. Germline V gives CDR1 MNHEY, CDR2 SVGEGT. V was cut by 6 bases and J by 3 bases, with 21 bases left in between. CDR3 DNA sequence: TGTGCCAGCAGCCTCGACAGACCTCTTACCTACTACGAGCAGTACTTC. It specifies CASSLDRPLTYYEQYF.

This chain connects TRBV13 to TRBJ1-1; D remains unclear. V lost 2 bases and J lost 4, with 8 bases in between. This CDR3 spans 13 amino acids. Germline V gene data show CDR1 as PRHDT and CDR2 as FYEKMQ (reference sequence). CDR3 sequence reads: CASSLMSTTEAFF. The CDR3 DNA is TGTGCCAGCAGCTTAATGTCTACCACTGAAGCTTTCTTT.

V gene TRBV12-3 or TRBV12-4 combines with J gene TRBJ2-7; tentatively, D is TRBD1 (6 bases). The CDR3 loop spans 12 amino acids. Trimming pared 3 bases from V and 6 bases from J, leaving 9 bases between. The CDR3 coding sequence is TGTGCCAGCAGTTTCCAGGGGTTCGAGCAGTACTTC. Translated, it gives CASSFQGFEQYF.

The V and J genes are TRBV24-1 and TRBJ2-5, with D possibly being TRBD1 or TRBD2 (7 bases each). Germline CDR1 and CDR2: KGHDR and SFDVKD. CDR3 length: 15 residues. The V end was cut by 4 bases, the J end by 3 bases, with 14 bases between. The CDR3 region is CATSEGGTVEETQYF. CDR3 sequence (DNA): TGTGCCACCAGTGAGGGGGGGACAGTTGAAGAGACCCAGTACTTC.

This clonotype appeared a few times. The gene calls are TRBV29-1 and TRBJ1-1, with D uncertain. V was clipped by 6 bases and J by 0 bases, with 17 bases between them. CDR3 length: 15 residues. CDR1 is SQVTM, CDR2 ANQGSEA, per germline. Here the CDR3 reads CSVANVPTLNTEAFF. CDR3 in DNA: TGCAGCGTCGCTAACGTCCCGACCTTGAACACTGAAGCTTTCTTT.

The gene calls are TRBV5-1 and TRBJ2-7; 8 positions agree with TRBD1. CDR3 length: 13 residues. Germline CDR1 SGHRS, CDR2 YFSETQ. The junction had 3 bases not matched to a gene; V was cut back by 3 bases and J by 4 bases. CDR3 loop: CASSWDRLYEQYF. The CDR3 nucleotides read TGCGCCAGCAGCTGGGACAGGTTATACGAGCAGTACTTC.

V usage is TRBV28 and J usage is TRBJ2-4; 10 bases fit TRBD1. CDR1 MDHEN and CDR2 SYDVKM come from the germline V gene. After removal of 5 bases from V and 8 bases from J, the junction contained 6 bases not matched to a gene. The CDR3 is made up of 14 amino acids. The CDR3 loop reads CASSLRDRGDIQYF. The CDR3 DNA sequence: TGTGCCAGCAGTCTCCGGGACAGGGGAGACATTCAGTACTTC. The full variable domain, rest sourced from reference TRBV28 and TRBJ2-4, is DVKVTQSSRYLVKRTGEKVFLECVQDMDHENMFWYRQDPGLGLRLIYFSYDVKMKEKGDIPEGYSVSREKKERFSLILESASTNQTSMYLCASSLRDRGDIQYFGAGTRLSVL.

This rearrangement joins TRBV5-1 to TRBJ2-5; weak D call: TRBD1 (6 bases). CDR3 length: 14 residues. Trimming removed 4 bases from V and 4 bases from J, with 14 bases in between. Germline V gene sequence: CDR1 SGHRS, CDR2 YFSETQ. DNA of the CDR3: TGCGCCAGCAGCCCAAGTGACAGGTCAGAGACCCAGTACTTC. It codes for CASSPSDRSETQYF.

This clonotype appeared a few times. The chain has TRBV20-1 and TRBJ2-5; 9 bases match TRBD2. Germline V CDR1 and CDR2: DFQATT, SNEGSKA (reference sequence). The CDR3 is 12 residues long. J was trimmed by 7 bases and V by 3 bases; bases with no gene match: 3. The CDR3 DNA follows: TGCAGTGCTAGCCTAGCGGGACGGACCCAGTACTTC. Translating it yields CSASLAGRTQYF.

This clonotype was observed a few times. The chain employs TRBV5-5 and TRBJ1-2, with no clear D. The germline V gene has CDR1 SGHKS and CDR2 YYEKEE (reference sequence). This CDR3 spans 14 amino acids. Trimming removed 1 base from V and 2 bases from J, with 9 bases in between. The CDR3: CASSLMGRNYGYTF. CDR3 nucleotide sequence: TGTGCCAGCAGCTTGATGGGCAGGAACTATGGCTACACCTTC.

This clonotype was detected a few times. The chain recombines TRBV10-3 with TRBJ2-3, with D perhaps TRBD2 (5 bases). The CDR3 is 14 residues long. Germline V CDR1 and CDR2: ENHRY, SYGVKD. Between the trimmed V and J ends, which lost 4 bases and 5 bases, there was a span of 13 bases. The CDR3 bases are TGTGCCATCAGTGTTCCCGAAGAGGGAGATACGCAGTATTTT. Translating gives CAISVPEEGDTQYF.